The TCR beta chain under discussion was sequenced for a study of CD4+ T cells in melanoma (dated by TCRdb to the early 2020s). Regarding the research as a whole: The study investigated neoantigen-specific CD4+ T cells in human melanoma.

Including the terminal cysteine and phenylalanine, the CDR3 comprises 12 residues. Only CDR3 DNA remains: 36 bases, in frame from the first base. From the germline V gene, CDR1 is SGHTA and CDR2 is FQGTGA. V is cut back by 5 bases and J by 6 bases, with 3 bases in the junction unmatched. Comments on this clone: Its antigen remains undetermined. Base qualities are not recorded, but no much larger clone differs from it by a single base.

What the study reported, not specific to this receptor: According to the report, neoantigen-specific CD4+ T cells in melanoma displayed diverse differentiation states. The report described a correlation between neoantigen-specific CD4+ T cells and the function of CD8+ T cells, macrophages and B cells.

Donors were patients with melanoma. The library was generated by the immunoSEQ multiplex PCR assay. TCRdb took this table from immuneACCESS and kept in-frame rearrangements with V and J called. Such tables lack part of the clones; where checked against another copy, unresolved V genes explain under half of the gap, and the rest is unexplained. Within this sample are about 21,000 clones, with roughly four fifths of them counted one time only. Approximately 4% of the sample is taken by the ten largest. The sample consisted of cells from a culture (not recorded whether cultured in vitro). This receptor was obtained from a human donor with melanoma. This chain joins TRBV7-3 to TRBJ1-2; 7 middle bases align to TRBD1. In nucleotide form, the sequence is TGTGCCAGCAGCCTGACAGGGCATGGCTACACCTTC. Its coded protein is CASSLTGHGYTF.